This T cell receptor beta chain is drawn from a study of CD8+ T cells in alopecia areata. Study-level points and caveats: Clonality was higher in lesional than normal scalp, especially in alopecia totalis/universalis.

RNA extraction was followed by reverse transcription into cDNA, which acted as the sequencing template. Measured with immunoSEQ multiplex PCR; TCRdb has only the in-frame clones, and not every one. The data show about 120,000 clones, less than 50% seen once. PBMC-derived CD4+ and CD8+ T cells were sorted. As to this clone: What it recognizes is unknown.

From germline, CDR1 is SGHNT and CDR2 YYREEE (reference sequence). This CDR3 is built from 14 residues. V gave up 3 bases and J gave up 7 bases, with 14 bases separating them. The chain couples TRBV5-4 to TRBJ1-5, with a possible D match to TRBD1 (6 bases). Material for sequencing was NKG2D-low CD8+ T cells sorted from blood. The TCR was taken from a human donor with alopecia areata. This CDR3 is CASSWGGGGQPQHF. DNA for the CDR3: TGTGCCAGCAGCTGGGGGGGCGGAGGCCAGCCCCAGCATTTT.